This T cell receptor (beta chain) was sequenced in a study of somatic mutations in cytotoxic T cells in rheumatoid arthritis. Overall study findings and caveats: Some patients, about an eighth of the roughly 60, had a largest CD8+ clone that exceeded 20% of CD8+ cells.

After CD4+ and CD8+ cells were isolated by positive magnetic bead selection, their purity was checked by flow cytometry. CDR1 is WSHSY, CDR2 SAAADI, per germline. The CDR3 has 19 residues. V gave up 0 bases and J gave up 1 base, with 21 bases separating them. As regards this clone: Its target is unknown.

This table comes from immunoSEQ multiplex PCR, and its TCRdb copy is limited to in-frame clones, with some not included. Here the sample spans fewer than 20,000 clones, roughly 70% being singletons. The sequence derives from a woman aged 55-70 years in good health. Sequencing used CD8+ T cells sorted from blood. This sequence joins TRBV10-2 and TRBJ1-1, with a weak D call TRBD1 (5 bases). The CDR3 coding sequence is TGCGCCAGCAGTGAGTCTTTGGGCCATGATCTACAGGAGAACACTGAAGCTTTCTTT. This encodes CASSESLGHDLQENTEAFF.